Shown below are 27 T cell receptor beta chains from a single sample sequenced in a study of T cells after yellow fever vaccination. TCRdb reprocessed the 5' RACE reads with MiXCR, giving one entry per CDR3 protein. The table has a few hundred thousand distinct CDR3 sequences, 7% to 10% seen once. The sequences come from PBMCs, collected around 45 days after the first yellow fever vaccination. The receptors stem from a man aged 18 to 30 who received the YFV17D yellow fever vaccine.

The chain employs TRBV6-5 and TRBJ2-1; 14 positions match TRBD2. V lost 0 bases and J lost 7; bases outside the gene matches: 11. CDR1 is MNHEY and CDR2 is SVGAGI in the germline V gene. The CDR3 spans 19 residues. CDR3 in amino acids: CASSYSARLAGGPLNEQFF. Here the CDR3 DNA reads TGTGCCAGCAGTTACTCCGCCCGACTAGCGGGGGGGCCACTGAATGAGCAGTTCTTC.

A few counts support this clonotype. V and J are TRBV2 and TRBJ1-5; D call uncertain. The V gene lost 2 bases and the J gene lost 1 base, with 6 bases spanning the gap. Germline assignment: CDR1 SNHLY and CDR2 FYNNEI. The CDR3 is 14 amino acids. CDR3: CASSEQDSNQPQHF. In DNA, the CDR3 is TGTGCCAGCAGTGAACAGGACAGCAATCAGCCCCAGCATTTT.

This chain connects TRBV7-6 to TRBJ1-3; 7 positions agree with TRBD1. The CDR3 sequence is 17 residues long. The junction had 10 bases not matched to a gene; V was cut back by 5 bases and J by 0 bases. CDR1 and CDR2 (germline): SGHVS, FNYEAQ. The CDR3 DNA sequence: TGTGCCAGCAGCCTCCGACAGGGCTTCTACTCTGGAAACACCATATATTTT. It encodes CASSLRQGFYSGNTIYF.

This clonotype was observed a handful of times. This sequence joins TRBV19 and TRBJ1-4; tentative D call: TRBD1 (5 bases). With 6 bases removed from V and 9 bases from J, the gap between germline ends came to 14 bases. The CDR3 runs 13 residues. Germline lookup yields CDR1 LNHDA and CDR2 SQIVND (reference sequence). As DNA, the CDR3 is TGTGCCAGTAGACCATCGGGACCCCAAAAACTGTTTTTT. It translates to CASRPSGPQKLFF.

A few counts support this clonotype. The J gene is TRBJ2-3, the V gene TRBV5-1; D gene uncertain. Between the trimmed V and J ends, which lost 2 bases and 6 bases, there was a span of 4 bases. Germline CDR1 reads SGHRS; CDR2 reads YFSETQ. The CDR3 loop spans 11 amino acids. CDR3 in amino acids: CASSFEDTQYF. DNA of the CDR3: TGCGCCAGCAGCTTTGAGGATACGCAGTATTTT.

This clonotype has only a few counts. The CDR3, as DNA: TGTGCCAGCAGCCCCTTCGCCGGGGATGAGCCGAACACCGGGGAGCTGTTTTTT. Residues: CASSPFAGDEPNTGELFF. J is TRBJ2-2 and V is TRBV13; tentative D call: TRBD2 (5 bases). Germline V gene data show CDR1 as PRHDT and CDR2 as FYEKMQ (reference sequence). V was shortened by 5 bases and J by 0 bases, with 19 bases between the two germline ends. The CDR3 sequence is 18 residues long.

This clonotype was picked up many times. The chain carries TRBV7-2 and TRBJ2-7; D is uncertain. Germline V gives CDR1 SGHTA, CDR2 FQGNSA. CDR3 length equals 13 residues. V was cut by 4 bases and J by 6 bases, with 13 bases left in between. This chain's CDR3 is CASSSYFSGEQYF. CDR3 DNA sequence: TGTGCCAGCAGCTCATACTTCAGTGGCGAGCAGTACTTC.

This clonotype appeared a few times. V usage is TRBV5-1 and J usage is TRBJ2-2, with a tentative D call TRBD2 (6 bases). Germline values: CDR1 SGHRS, CDR2 YFSETQ. V was pared by 4 bases and J by 6 bases, with 16 bases between. The CDR3 is made up of 15 amino acids. The CDR3 region has the DNA TGCGCCAGCAGCGAGGGACTCTCGGGTTCCGGGGAGCTGTTTTTT. Its protein product is CASSEGLSGSGELFF.

There are a few counts of this clonotype. Germline is not matched at one junction end, which may reflect a read error. The rearrangement joins TRBV12-3 or TRBV12-4 to TRBJ1-2; D call uncertain. The CDR3 loop spans 11 amino acids. The CDR3 DNA sequence: TGTGCCAGCAGTCCCCTTGAAGGCCAATTCTTC. As protein: CASSPLEGQFF.

In nucleotides, the CDR3 is TGCAGCGCCGGACACCGCAGGGGGCGAGCTGAAGCTTTCTTT. Amino acid sequence: CSAGHRRGRAEAFF. This sequence joins TRBV29-1 and TRBJ1-1; 8 positions match TRBD1. CDR3 size: 14 residues. In germline, CDR1 is SQVTM, CDR2 ANQGSEA. V lost 7 bases and J lost 6; bases outside the gene matches: 13.

The rearrangement uses TRBV29-1 and TRBJ2-7; 7 nucleotides line up with TRBD2. Germline CDR1 reads SQVTM; CDR2 reads ANQGSEA. This CDR3 contains 15 residues. The ends lost 2 bases at V and 4 bases at J; junction bases unmatched: 11. As DNA, the CDR3 is TGCAGCGTTGAACTGGGCGGCGGGGGTAATTACGAGCAGTACTTC. Encoded protein: CSVELGGGGNYEQYF.

This clonotype showed up just a few times. The V gene is TRBV6-5, the J gene TRBJ2-6; maybe TRBD1 (5 bases). V lost 4 bases to trimming and J lost 0 bases, with 13 bases between them. Germline-derived CDR1 and CDR2 are MNHEY and SVGAGI. The CDR3 runs to 17 residues. CDR3 in DNA: TGTGCCAGCAGTTTAGACAGCTCCCTCTCTGGGGCCAACGTCCTGACTTTC. Protein sequence: CASSLDSSLSGANVLTF.

This clonotype was seen more than once but under ten times. The gene calls are TRBV4-3 and TRBJ1-4, with a possible D match to TRBD1 (5 bases). CDR1 LGHNA and CDR2 YSLEER come from the germline V gene. V was cut by 0 bases and J by 4 bases, with 12 bases left in between. CDR3 size: 16 residues. The DNA of the CDR3 is TGCGCCAGCAGCCAAGATCCCAAGGGGTTTAATGAAAAACTGTTTTTT. Its translation is CASSQDPKGFNEKLFF.

This clonotype was observed a few times. This chain links TRBV12-3 or TRBV12-4 with TRBJ2-1; D remains ambiguous. The CDR3 sequence is 13 residues long. V was pared by 3 bases and J by 2 bases, with 5 bases between. CDR3 DNA sequence: TGTGCCAGCAGTTTTGGCACCTACAATGAGCAGTTCTTC. It is translated as CASSFGTYNEQFF.

The chain couples TRBV5-4 to TRBJ2-7, with 8 bases aligning to TRBD2. After removal of 0 bases from V and 2 bases from J, the junction contained 4 bases not matched to a gene. Germline CDR1 and CDR2: SGHNT and YYREEE (reference sequence). The CDR3 covers 15 residues. The CDR3 spells CASSLGNGGAYEQYF. CDR3 sequence (DNA): TGTGCCAGCAGCTTGGGGAACGGGGGGGCCTACGAGCAGTACTTC.

The chain has TRBV6-1 and TRBJ1-2; 12 bases are a match to TRBD1. Germline-derived CDR1 and CDR2 are MNHNS and SASEGT. The V segment lost 6 bases and the J segment 3 bases; nucleotides outside the gene matches: 5. The CDR3 is 15 amino acids. This chain's CDR3 is CASRMGQGAYYGYTF. DNA of the CDR3: TGTGCCAGCAGGATGGGACAGGGGGCCTACTATGGCTACACCTTC.

V usage is TRBV7-3 and J usage is TRBJ2-1, with D tentatively TRBD2 (6 bases). V lost 5 bases, J lost 9 bases, and 14 bases lay in between. This CDR3 has 13 residues. Germline CDR1 reads SGHTA; CDR2 reads FQGTGA. The CDR3 sequence: CASSLTSRGEQFF. The CDR3, as DNA: TGTGCCAGCAGCCTTACTAGCCGGGGTGAGCAGTTCTTC.

This clonotype turned up a few times. This sequence joins TRBV5-6 and TRBJ2-7; tentatively, D is TRBD1 (6 bases). Between the trimmed V and J ends, which lost 3 bases and 1 base, there was a span of 14 bases. The germline CDR1 and CDR2 sequences are SGHDT and YYEEEE. The CDR3 contains 15 residues. The CDR3 loop is CASSSRQVVSYEQYF. As DNA, the CDR3 is TGTGCCAGCAGCTCCCGACAGGTGGTATCCTACGAGCAGTACTTC.

CDR3 amino acids: CSASPRGPFSYNSPLHF. The CDR3 DNA is TGCAGTGCTAGTCCCAGGGGGCCCTTCTCCTATAATTCACCCCTCCACTTT. This chain uses TRBV20-1 with TRBJ1-6; TRBD1 aligns across 8 bases. V dropped 3 bases and J dropped 0; count of bases not matched to a gene: 7. Looked up from germline, CDR1 is DFQATT and CDR2 is SNEGSKA (reference sequence). This CDR3 contains 17 residues.

This chain links TRBV27 with TRBJ2-4, with D possibly being TRBD1 or TRBD2 (5 bases each). V lost 5 bases and J lost 7, with 24 bases in between. The CDR3 has 17 residues. CDR1 is MNHEY, CDR2 SMNVEV, per germline (reference sequence). This CDR3 is CASSLRGPGAPMNIQYF. CDR3 in DNA: TGTGCCAGCAGTCTGAGGGGCCCTGGGGCTCCCATGAACATTCAGTACTTC.

This clonotype was recorded a few times. J is TRBJ1-5 and V is TRBV20-1; D ambiguous. The CDR3 length is 14 residues. Trimming took off 3 bases at V and 3 bases at J, with 12 bases between the two ends. Germline V CDR1 and CDR2: DFQATT, SNEGSKA (reference sequence). The CDR3 DNA sequence: TGCAGTGCTAGGTCTCGACAAGTCAATCAGCCCCAGCATTTT. Its protein is CSARSRQVNQPQHF.

The chain is built from TRBV4-1 and TRBJ2-2; D gene unclear. Trimming removed 2 bases at V and 7 bases at J, with 5 bases between. Germline-derived CDR1 and CDR2 are MGHRA and YSYEKL. The CDR3 has 12 residues. The CDR3, as DNA: TGCGCCAGCAGCCAATTCGGCGGGGAGCTGTTTTTT. It is translated as CASSQFGGELFF.

On this clonotype: A junction end diverges from the germline sequence, so it may reflect a read error. The rearrangement uses TRBV7-2 and TRBJ1-2, with no clear D. In germline, CDR1 is SGHTA, CDR2 FQGNSA. This CDR3 has 15 residues. The CDR3 bases are TGTGCCAGCATCTTAGCGTCCTCCGACGGCGAAGGCTACACCTTC. This sequence encodes CASILASSDGEGYTF.

Remarks on this clonotype: This may be a read error, as it is one base from a much larger clone. J is TRBJ1-1 and V is TRBV12-3 or TRBV12-4; maybe TRBD1 (6 bases). This CDR3 contains 13 residues. The CDR3 DNA reads TGTGCCAGCAGTTTAACAGGGACCACTGAAACTTTCTTT. Translation gives CASSLTGTTETFF.

There are a few counts of this clonotype. The rearrangement links TRBV19 to TRBJ2-6, with D possibly TRBD2 on 5 matching bases. Trimming took 8 bases from V and 4 from J, leaving 9 bases between them. The CDR3 loop spans 13 amino acids. Germline CDR1 LNHDA, CDR2 SQIVND (reference sequence). The CDR3 is CASWTVGANVLTF. Here the CDR3 DNA reads TGTGCCAGTTGGACTGTCGGGGCCAACGTCCTGACTTTC.

This clonotype was counted a few times. The chain links TRBV29-1 to TRBJ2-3, with TRBD2 matching over 8 bases. The CDR3 has 14 residues. The germline V gene has CDR1 SQVTM and CDR2 ANQGSEA. V shed 8 bases, J shed 3 bases, and the junction held 10 bases outside the gene matches. CDR3 nucleotides: TGCAGCTTTTCGGGGGGGCTTATAACAGATACGCAGTATTTT. Protein: CSFSGGLITDTQYF.

This clonotype has more than one count but fewer than ten. The gene calls are TRBV30 and TRBJ2-1; no clear D gene. The CDR3 has 14 amino acids. Looked up from germline, CDR1 is GTSNPN and CDR2 is SVGIG (reference sequence). Between the trimmed V and J ends, which lost 5 bases and 9 bases, there was a span of 20 bases. CDR3 nucleotides: TGTGCCTGGGGACCCGACACTGGTTGGATTGAGCAGTTCTTC. It codes for CAWGPDTGWIEQFF.